Below are 27 T cell receptor beta chains sequenced from a single sample in a study of Ad26.COV2.S vaccination and SARS-CoV-2 variants. Libraries were prepared by immunoSEQ multiplex PCR; TCRdb keeps only in-frame clonotypes and omits some of them. The repertoire holds 350,000 to 400,000 clones, with 80% to 90% as singletons. Treatment noted: roughly 20 received Ad26.COV2.S at low or high dose, single or two shots; 5 received placebo; per-sample allocation not given. Material that was analyzed had been drawn on day 63 after the first vaccine or placebo injection. Sequenced here: peripheral blood, sampled in a trial of Ad26.COV2.S vaccine versus placebo. These receptors came from a person aged 18-65 years who received the Ad26.COV2.S COVID-19 vaccine or a placebo.

The rearrangement links TRBV4-1 to TRBJ2-4; D gene unclear. V lost 4 bases and J 8 bases, leaving 15 bases between the germline ends. Germline V gives CDR1 MGHRA, CDR2 YSYEKL. This CDR3 region has 14 residues. The CDR3 nucleotides are TGCGCCAGCAGCCCGCTAGGGTCTCGGGACATTCAGTACTTC. Its translation is CASSPLGSRDIQYF.

J is TRBJ1-6 and V is TRBV2, with a weak D call TRBD1 (5 bases). The germline V gene has CDR1 SNHLY and CDR2 FYNNEI. This CDR3 spans 16 amino acids. The V end lost 6 bases, the J end lost 2 bases, and 14 bases lay between the germline ends. The CDR3 region has the DNA TGTGCCAGCAGCGGGGCCTCTGGGGCCTATAATTCACCCCTCCACTTT. This gives the protein CASSGASGAYNSPLHF.

The chain joins TRBV11-2 to TRBJ2-5, with 7 bases fitting TRBD2. The CDR3 consists of 16 residues. CDR1 and CDR2 from the germline V gene are SGHAT and FQNNGV. V was clipped by 1 base and J by 1 base; unmatched bases: 6. The CDR3 region is CASSLVASGVQETQYF. CDR3 coding DNA: TGTGCCAGCAGCTTAGTAGCTAGCGGCGTCCAAGAGACCCAGTACTTC. The whole variable domain, filled in from reference TRBV11-2 and TRBJ2-5, reads EAGVAQSPRYKIIEKRQSVAFWCNPISGHATLYWYQQILGQGPKLLIQFQNNGVVDDSQLPKDRFSAERLKGVDSTLKIQPAKLEDSAVYLCASSLVASGVQETQYFGPGTRLLVL.

The V call is TRBV29-1, the J call TRBJ2-7; 9 nucleotides line up with TRBD2. The CDR3 has 13 residues. The V gene's germline CDR1 is SQVTM and CDR2 ANQGSEA. Germline trimming cut 6 bases from V and 3 bases from J; bases unmatched to any gene: 6. CDR3 in DNA: TGCAGCGTACGAGCGGGGGGCCTCTACGAGCAGTACTTC. Amino acids: CSVRAGGLYEQYF.

The sample holds one count of this clone. The chain recombines TRBV25-1 with TRBJ2-1; D is unresolved. Germline CDR1 reads MGHDK; CDR2 reads SYGVNS. V was pared by 2 bases and J by 4 bases, with 15 bases between. The CDR3 extends over 16 amino acids. This CDR3 reads CASSEGHSISYNEQFF. As DNA, the CDR3 is TGTGCCAGCAGTGAAGGTCACAGCATATCTTACAATGAGCAGTTCTTC.

V usage is TRBV13 and J usage is TRBJ2-5, with 7 positions matching TRBD2. Per the germline V gene, CDR1 is PRHDT and CDR2 is FYEKMQ (reference sequence). The CDR3 loop spans 13 amino acids. V trimming: 5 bases; J trimming: 4 bases; junction bases outside the gene matches: 4. CDR3 residues: CASSPPGGETQYF. The CDR3 region has the DNA TGTGCCAGCAGCCCGCCGGGGGGAGAGACCCAGTACTTC.

This chain connects TRBV13 to TRBJ2-7; 7 positions match TRBD2. The V gene's germline CDR1 is PRHDT and CDR2 FYEKMQ (reference sequence). The J segment lost 4 bases and the V segment lost 5 bases, leaving 8 bases of the junction unmatched. The CDR3 totals 14 residues. This CDR3 is CASSGLAVDYEQYF. The CDR3, as DNA: TGTGCCAGCAGCGGGCTAGCGGTGGATTACGAGCAGTACTTC.

This clone was seen a few times. The chain carries TRBV27 and TRBJ1-4; no definite D call. The CDR3 length is 13 residues. Germline loops: CDR1 MNHEY, CDR2 SMNVEV (reference sequence). V gave up 3 bases and J gave up 4 bases, with 6 bases separating them. In DNA form, the CDR3 reads TGTGCCAGCAGTTTGATGGGTAATGAAAAACTGTTTTTT. Translation gives CASSLMGNEKLFF. Filled out from reference TRBV27 and TRBJ1-4, the complete variable domain reads EAQVTQNPRYLITVTGKKLTVTCSQNMNHEYMSWYRQDPGLGLRQIYYSMNVEVTDKGDVPEGYKVSRKEKRNFPLILESPSPNQTSLYFCASSLMGNEKLFFGSGTQLSVL.

The chain employs TRBV3-1 (or the pseudogene TRBV3-2) and TRBJ1-5; no clear D. The germline V gene has CDR1 LGHDT and CDR2 YNNKEL (reference sequence). The CDR3 sequence is 11 residues long. Trimming left V 3 bases short and J 4 bases short, with 1 base between. CDR3 loop: CASSHNQPQHF. The CDR3, as DNA: TGTGCCAGCAGCCATAATCAGCCCCAGCATTTT.

The chain uses TRBV3-1 (or the pseudogene TRBV3-2) and TRBJ2-7; D gene ambiguous. Trimming removed 4 bases from V and 1 base from J, with 8 bases in between. CDR3 length: 13 amino acids. Germline CDR1 is LGHDT and CDR2 is YNNKEL (reference sequence). The CDR3 sequence is CASSRGRSYEQYF. The CDR3 coding sequence is TGTGCCAGCAGCCGGGGTAGATCCTACGAGCAGTACTTC.

This chain joins TRBV7-9 and TRBJ1-1, with TRBD1 identical over 12 bases. The CDR3 consists of 17 residues. The germline gives CDR1 SEHNR, CDR2 FQNEAQ (reference sequence). V lost 8 bases, J lost 8 bases, and 18 bases stayed unmatched. CDR3 in amino acids: CASRTSWLGTGGTEAFF. The CDR3 coding sequence is TGTGCCAGCCGCACCTCTTGGTTGGGGACAGGGGGCACGGAAGCTTTCTTT. The full variable domain, in which reference TRBV7-9 and TRBJ1-1 provide the parts outside the CDR3, is DTGVSQNPRHKITKRGQNVTFRCDPISEHNRLYWYRQTLGQGPEFLTYFQNEAQLEKSRLLSDRFSAERPKGSFSTLEIQRTEQGDSAMYLCASRTSWLGTGGTEAFFGQGTRLTVV.

The CDR3, as DNA: TGCAGCGTTGAAAGGCAAGAGACCCAGTACTTC. Translation: CSVERQETQYF. The rearrangement uses TRBV29-1 and TRBJ2-5, with D unresolved. The CDR3 is 11 residues long. Germline V gives CDR1 SQVTM, CDR2 ANQGSEA. Between the trimmed V and J ends, which lost 2 bases and 2 bases, there was a span of 3 bases.

The chain couples TRBV11-2 to TRBJ2-2; tentative D call: TRBD2 (5 bases). The germline V and J ends were trimmed by 5 bases and 3 bases, with 13 bases remaining between them. Germline CDR1 reads SGHAT; CDR2 reads FQNNGV. This CDR3 comprises 15 residues. CDR3 bases: TGTGCCAGCAGCCCCGGGGTCTTCGACACCGGGGAGCTGTTTTTT. Amino acid sequence: CASSPGVFDTGELFF.

This chain links TRBV5-1 with TRBJ2-6, with 7 bases lining up with TRBD2. The CDR3 is made up of 20 amino acids. From germline, CDR1 is SGHRS and CDR2 YFSETQ. V lost 4 bases and J lost 2; bases outside the gene matches: 18. CDR3 region: CASSPGESSGSLAGANVLTF. CDR3 DNA sequence: TGCGCCAGCAGCCCCGGAGAGTCTAGCGGTAGCCTGGCTGGGGCCAACGTCCTGACTTTC.

V gene TRBV5-1 combines with J gene TRBJ2-7; D may be TRBD2 (5 bases). Trimming pared 4 bases from V and 7 bases from J, leaving 21 bases between. CDR1 and CDR2 from the germline V gene are SGHRS and YFSETQ. The CDR3 runs 15 residues. The CDR3 DNA follows: TGCGCCAGCAGCCAATCCACCTCAGGAGAGGGAGAGCAGTACTTC. It is translated as CASSQSTSGEGEQYF.

This clone has only a few counts. The gene calls are TRBV11-2 and TRBJ1-3; D is undetermined. The CDR3 contains 14 residues. CDR1 and CDR2 (germline): SGHAT, FQNNGV. Trimming left V 2 bases short and J 0 bases short, with 5 bases between. CDR3 sequence reads: CASSLLYSGNTIYF. The CDR3 DNA is TGTGCCAGCAGCTTACTGTACTCTGGAAACACCATATATTTT.

This clone was observed a handful of times. This same CDR3 is encoded by further DNA sequences in the sample. The chain carries TRBV12-3 or TRBV12-4 and TRBJ2-2, with D perhaps matching TRBD2 (6 bases). This CDR3 is 13 amino acids long. The V gene lost 2 bases and the J gene lost 6 bases, with 7 bases spanning the gap. CDR3 nucleotides: TGTGCCAGCAGTTTATGGGGGGCCGGGGAGCTGTTTTTT. This translates into CASSLWGAGELFF.

The chain links TRBV19 to TRBJ1-4; 9 bases fit TRBD1. V was clipped by 7 bases and J by 7 bases; unmatched bases: 7. The CDR3 length is 14 residues. The germline gives CDR1 LNHDA, CDR2 SQIVND (reference sequence). The CDR3 DNA is TGTGCCAGTAATACAGGGGGCTGGGGTGAAAAACTGTTTTTT. Its protein product is CASNTGGWGEKLFF.

The V and J genes are TRBV7-8 and TRBJ2-2; D is ambiguous. V lost 0 bases, J lost 0 bases, and 5 bases lay in between. Germline V gene data show CDR1 as SGHVS and CDR2 as FQNEAQ. This CDR3 has 15 residues. CDR3 in amino acids: CASSLAFSNTGELFF. The DNA of the CDR3 is TGTGCCAGCAGCTTAGCTTTCTCGAACACCGGGGAGCTGTTTTTT. Complete variable domain (other parts from reference TRBV7-8 and TRBJ2-2): GAGVSQSPRYKVAKRGQDVALRCDPISGHVSLFWYQQALGQGPEFLTYFQNEAQLDKSGLPSDRFFAERPEGSVSTLKIQRTQQEDSAVYLCASSLAFSNTGELFFGEGSRLTVL.

This rearrangement joins TRBV3-1 (or the pseudogene TRBV3-2) to TRBJ2-7, with TRBD1 matching 7 bases. Germline V gene data show CDR1 as LGHDT and CDR2 as YNNKEL (reference sequence). The CDR3 is made up of 15 amino acids. The V gene end was trimmed by 1 base and the J gene end by 5 bases; junction bases not matched to a gene: 8. The CDR3 sequence is CASSQVTGVGNEQYF. The CDR3 DNA reads TGTGCCAGCAGCCAAGTCACAGGGGTTGGCAACGAGCAGTACTTC.

This clone was picked up one time. At the DNA level, this CDR3 is encoded by other sequences in the same sample as well. The chain combines TRBV6-2 or TRBV6-3 with TRBJ2-1, with TRBD2 matching over 9 bases. The CDR3 runs 15 residues. The V segment lost 0 bases and the J segment 6 bases; nucleotides outside the gene matches: 3. CDR1 is MNHEY and CDR2 is SVGEGT in the germline V gene. CDR3 bases: TGTGCCAGCAGTTACTCGCGGGGGGGCCGCAATGAGCAGTTCTTC. Its protein product is CASSYSRGGRNEQFF.

This clone showed up just once. V gene TRBV2 combines with J gene TRBJ1-2, with D uncertain. Germline CDR1 and CDR2: SNHLY and FYNNEI. Trimming took off 5 bases at V and 2 bases at J, with 9 bases between the two ends. This CDR3 comprises 13 residues. The CDR3 region has the DNA TGTGCCAGCAGTAAGGAACTGAACTATGGCTACACCTTC. This translates into CASSKELNYGYTF. The whole variable domain, remainder taken from reference TRBV2 and TRBJ1-2, is EPEVTQTPSHQVTQMGQEVILRCVPISNHLYFYWYRQILGQKVEFLVSFYNNEISEKSEIFDDQFSVERPDGSNFTLKIRSTKLEDSAMYFCASSKELNYGYTFGSGTRLTVV.

The chain employs TRBV19 and TRBJ2-3; no clear D gene. The V end was cut by 7 bases, the J end by 1 base, with 9 bases between. The CDR3 loop spans 13 amino acids. Germline V lookup: CDR1 LNHDA, CDR2 SQIVND (reference sequence). This chain's CDR3 is CASKSRGTDTQYF. As DNA, the CDR3 is TGTGCCAGTAAGAGTCGCGGCACAGATACGCAGTATTTT. The whole variable domain, remainder taken from reference TRBV19 and TRBJ2-3, is DGGITQSPKYLFRKEGQNVTLSCEQNLNHDAMYWYRQDPGQGLRLIYYSQIVNDFQKGDIAEGYSVSREKKESFPLTVTSAQKNPTAFYLCASKSRGTDTQYFGPGTRLTVL.

The chain employs TRBV18 and TRBJ2-3; 10 bases align to TRBD1. Germline CDR1 KGHSH, CDR2 LQKENI. The CDR3 totals 14 residues. The V segment lost 5 bases and the J segment 4 bases; nucleotides outside the gene matches: 3. This CDR3 reads CASSTGQGADTQYF. CDR3 bases: TGTGCCAGCTCAACTGGACAGGGGGCAGATACGCAGTATTTT.

The genes are TRBV6-2 or TRBV6-3 and TRBJ1-1, with a possible D match to TRBD1 (5 bases). Per the germline V gene, CDR1 is MNHEY and CDR2 is SVGEGT. The CDR3 has 16 amino acids. Trimming cost V 0 bases and J 4 bases, with 15 bases left between them. The CDR3 spells CASSYSNRGWVTEAFF. In DNA, the CDR3 is TGTGCCAGCAGTTACTCTAATAGGGGCTGGGTCACTGAAGCTTTCTTT.

The chain employs TRBV29-1 and TRBJ2-1; 10 nucleotides agree with TRBD2. CDR3 size: 14 residues. With 7 bases clipped from V and 2 bases from J, the junction kept 5 bases outside the gene matches. Per germline, CDR1 SQVTM and CDR2 ANQGSEA. The CDR3 reads CSAATSGAYNEQFF. In DNA form, the CDR3 reads TGCAGCGCCGCCACTAGCGGGGCCTACAATGAGCAGTTCTTC.

This clone occurred once. The V call is TRBV6-5, the J call TRBJ2-7, with 8 bases aligning to TRBD2. The junction had 9 bases not matched to a gene; V was cut back by 7 bases and J by 4 bases. CDR3 size: 14 residues. Germline V gives CDR1 MNHEY, CDR2 SVGAGI. The CDR3 nucleotides read TGTGCCAGCAACTCCGGGACTAGAAGTTACGAGCAGTACTTC. Amino acid sequence: CASNSGTRSYEQYF.